This TCR beta chain derives from a study of molecular identifiers for immune sequencing clone quantification. Study-level background: Naive CD8 cell RNA, from 20,000 or 100,000 cells, was split five ways in replicates, with four sequenced.

Germline CDR1 MNHEY, CDR2 SMNVEV (reference sequence). The CDR3 is 15 residues long. The ends were cut back, 0 bases at V and 5 bases at J, with 13 bases in the middle. Previously reported methods and listed TCR primers produced the bulk TCR libraries. TCRdb reanalysed the PCR reads using MiXCR and keeps one entry per CDR3 protein. The repertoire holds about 35,000 distinct CDR3 sequences, with about a fifth as singletons. With RNA at 10%, 30% or 50%, naive CD8 libraries came from roughly 18,000 to 920,000 sorted cells. Naive CD8 T cell sorting was performed on the CD8+CD4-CCR7+CD45RA+ phenotype. The sample holds many counts of this clonotype.

The chain combines TRBV27 with TRBJ2-5, with D maybe TRBD2 (5 bases). The source is a human donor in good health. Some libraries in this study had Jurkat cell RNA spiked in. Specimen: naive CD8+ T cells from blood, with Jurkat cell RNA spiked in. Subset meaning: FACS-sorted CD8+CD4-CCR7+CD45RA+ naive T cells. The CDR3 loop is CASSLSASRRETQYF. The DNA for the CDR3 is TGTGCCAGCAGTTTATCGGCTAGCAGGAGGGAGACCCAGTACTTC.